Given below is one T cell receptor (beta chain) in context. The CDR3 runs to 13 residues. Between the trimmed V and J ends, which lost 6 bases and 4 bases, there was a span of 12 bases. This entry is derived from a study of T cell responses to AZD1222 COVID-19 vaccine. The assay was immunoSEQ multiplex PCR, and TCRdb's table has in-frame clones only and misses some. The data show fewer than 300,000 clones, just over 90% seen once. This clonotype was sampled from an adult in good health. The J gene is TRBJ1-2, the V gene TRBV12-3 or TRBV12-4; no clear D gene. The material sequenced was peripheral blood, taken on day 0 of AZD1222 vaccination. Written as DNA, the CDR3 is TGTGCCAGCAGCCCGGACCGAATCTATGGCTACACCTTC. Its translation is CASSPDRIYGYTF.